This T cell receptor (beta chain) was observed in a study of blood T cell repertoires in COVID-19. Whole-study context: Whether acute or convalescent, the COVID-19 samples came from the United States, Italy and Spain.

Measured with immunoSEQ multiplex PCR; TCRdb has only the in-frame clones, and not every one. The sample records roughly 210,000 clones, 88% being singletons. CDR3 size: 16 residues. Trimming removed 1 base from V and 4 bases from J; junction bases left unmatched: 4. Germline V gene lookup returns CDR1 LNHDA and CDR2 SQIVND (reference sequence). This clone was picked up one time. The source material was peripheral blood. This TCR was sampled from a man between 65 and 85 years old with acute or convalescent COVID-19. This rearrangement joins TRBV19 to TRBJ2-5, with 12 bases that match TRBD2. The CDR3 region is CASSIALAGGLETQYF. CDR3 nucleotides: TGTGCCAGTAGTATAGCACTAGCGGGAGGTCTAGAGACCCAGTACTTC.